These 12 T cell receptor beta chains originate from one sample sequenced in a study of blood T cell repertoires in COVID-19. Profiling relied on immunoSEQ multiplex PCR, and the TCRdb table lists in-frame clones only, not all of them. The data contain around 160,000 clones, around 81% of them singletons. Input material: peripheral blood. These receptor sequences come from a human donor with acute or convalescent COVID-19. The donor label of this sample is uncertain.

V usage is TRBV30 and J usage is TRBJ2-4, with 8 bases fitting TRBD2. The germline gives CDR1 GTSNPN, CDR2 SVGIG (reference sequence). After removal of 4 bases from V and 9 bases from J, the junction contained 8 bases not matched to a gene. The CDR3 runs 13 residues. CDR3 DNA: TGTGCCTGGACCCCAGGGGCGGGGGGCATTCAGTACTTC. Amino acids: CAWTPGAGGIQYF. Looking up the rest from reference TRBV30 and TRBJ2-4 gives the full variable domain: SQTIHQWPATLVQPVGSPLSLECTVEGTSNPNLYWYRQAAGRGLQLLFYSVGIGQISSEVPQNLSASRPQDRQFILSSKKLLLSDSGFYLCAWTPGAGGIQYFGAGTRLSVL.

The chain couples TRBV24-1 to TRBJ2-1, with 11 bases aligning to TRBD1. V gave up 4 bases and J gave up 7 bases; unmatched junction bases: 5. The CDR3 sequence is 15 residues long. Germline V gene sequence: CDR1 KGHDR, CDR2 SFDVKD. CDR3 sequence reads: CATSDTGTGGNEQFF. DNA of the CDR3: TGTGCCACCAGTGACACCGGGACAGGGGGGAATGAGCAGTTCTTC.

This chain connects TRBV30 to TRBJ2-5; 11 bases agree with TRBD2. CDR3 length: 13 residues. Per the germline V gene, CDR1 is GTSNPN and CDR2 is SVGIG (reference sequence). J lost 7 bases, V lost 5 bases, and 6 bases had no gene match. The CDR3, as DNA: TGTGCCTGGGGGGGACTAGCGGAAGGGACCCAGTACTTC. This sequence encodes CAWGGLAEGTQYF.

This chain links TRBV19 with TRBJ2-2; a weak D match, TRBD2 (7 bases). The CDR3 extends over 17 amino acids. Looked up from germline, CDR1 is LNHDA and CDR2 is SQIVND (reference sequence). V gave up 5 bases and J gave up 4 bases, with 20 bases separating them. The CDR3 sequence: CASSPLGRGGRTGELFF. For the CDR3, the DNA is TGTGCCAGTAGTCCTTTGGGAAGGGGGGGCCGCACCGGGGAGCTGTTTTTT.

The rearrangement joins TRBV7-2 to TRBJ1-2, with a weak D call TRBD1 (5 bases). The V gene lost 3 bases and the J gene lost 8 bases, with 13 bases spanning the gap. Germline V gene sequence: CDR1 SGHTA, CDR2 FQGNSA. This CDR3 comprises 13 residues. Here the CDR3 DNA reads TGTGCCAGCAGCTTGGGGCTTCCCTTCGGCTACACCTTC. Its protein product is CASSLGLPFGYTF. The whole variable domain, filled in from reference TRBV7-2 and TRBJ1-2, reads GAGVSQSPSNKVTEKGKDVELRCDPISGHTALYWYRQSLGQGLEFLIYFQGNSAPDKSGLPSDRFSAERTGGSVSTLTIQRTQQEDSAVYLCASSLGLPFGYTFGSGTRLTVV.

The chain recombines TRBV5-4 with TRBJ1-2; tentative D call: TRBD1 (5 bases). Trimming left V 1 base short and J 7 bases short, with 11 bases between. The CDR3 runs 13 residues. Per the germline V gene, CDR1 is SGHNT and CDR2 is YYREEE (reference sequence). The CDR3 DNA reads TGTGCCAGCAGCTTGTGGGGGGGAGGTGGCTACACCTTC. Residues: CASSLWGGGGYTF. Full variable domain (remainder filled in from reference TRBV5-4 and TRBJ1-2): ETGVTQSPTHLIKTRGQQVTLRCSSQSGHNTVSWYQQALGQGPQFIFQYYREEENGRGNFPPRFSGLQFPNYSSELNVNALELDDSALYLCASSLWGGGGYTFGSGTRLTVV.

CDR3: CASSQVHSNTGELFF. Here the CDR3 DNA reads TGTGCCAGCAGCCAAGTTCATTCAAACACCGGGGAGCTGTTTTTT. The V call is TRBV3-1 (or the pseudogene TRBV3-2), the J call TRBJ2-2; no definite D call. Germline CDR1 reads LGHDT; CDR2 reads YNNKEL (reference sequence). The CDR3 is 15 amino acids. Trimming took off 1 base at V and 2 bases at J, with 8 bases between the two ends.

The CDR3 DNA sequence: TGCAGTGCTAGTAGCAGGAAGTTTGAGCAGTTCTTC. Translating gives CSASSRKFEQFF. The chain couples TRBV20-1 to TRBJ2-1; D gene ambiguous. Germline V gene sequence: CDR1 DFQATT, CDR2 SNEGSKA (reference sequence). V lost 3 bases, J lost 9 bases, and 12 bases lay in between. This CDR3 region has 12 residues.

A single count supports this clone. The chain has TRBV12-3 or TRBV12-4 and TRBJ2-7, with a possible D match to TRBD2 (5 bases). Trimming stripped 5 bases from V and 3 bases from J, with 11 bases between. The CDR3 consists of 13 residues. The CDR3 loop reads CASSRTEGYEQYF. CDR3 bases: TGTGCCAGCAGTCGGACTGAGGGCTACGAGCAGTACTTC.

The rearrangement joins TRBV6-6 to TRBJ1-5; 10 bases line up with TRBD1. This CDR3 contains 14 residues. The germline V gene has CDR1 MNHNY and CDR2 SVGAGI (reference sequence). The V and J ends lost 2 bases and 6 bases, in that order; junction bases with no gene match: 1. The CDR3 here is CASSYGQGVQPQHF. CDR3 bases: TGTGCCAGCAGTTACGGACAGGGGGTTCAGCCCCAGCATTTT.

The gene calls are TRBV12-3 or TRBV12-4 and TRBJ1-5, with 7 positions matching TRBD1. The CDR3 is made up of 13 amino acids. V dropped 8 bases and J dropped 5; count of bases not matched to a gene: 6. This chain's CDR3 is CASGGGYYQPQHF. For the CDR3, the DNA is TGTGCCAGCGGAGGGGGCTATTATCAGCCCCAGCATTTT.

The chain recombines TRBV5-4 with TRBJ2-2, with a tentative D call TRBD1 (5 bases). This CDR3 comprises 15 residues. CDR1 is SGHNT and CDR2 is YYREEE in the germline V gene (reference sequence). Trimming shortened V by 0 bases and J by 2 bases, and 8 bases separated the two germline ends. CDR3 in amino acids: CASSLAQGNTGELFF. For the CDR3, the DNA is TGTGCCAGCAGCTTGGCGCAGGGAAACACCGGGGAGCTGTTTTTT.